A selection of T cell receptor beta chains follows, all from one sample in a study of CD8 T cell repertoires and HIV-1 epitope variants. Clones were sequenced by immunoSEQ multiplex PCR, and TCRdb holds only the in-frame ones, with some missing. The sample lists 90,000 or so clones, 60% to 80% occurring once. The material sequenced was uncultured baseline CD8+ T cells from peripheral blood mononuclear cells (PBMCs). These receptors all come from a male donor with HIV. CDR3s include the opening cysteine and the closing phenylalanine or tryptophan. Fields, in order: V gene, D gene, clone size, J gene, CDR3 protein, CDR3 DNA. A D gene is named only where the DNA matches it firmly. Rows may omit the clone size; those that give it use once, few, many or a size class.

v_gene: TRBV28; d_gene: TRBD1; abundance: few; j_gene: TRBJ1-1; CDR3aa: CASSATYGTGNEAFF; CDR3nt: TGTGCCAGCAGCGCCACCTACGGGACAGGGAATGAAGCTTTCTTT
v_gene: TRBV19; d_gene: TRBD1; abundance: -; j_gene: TRBJ1-1; CDR3aa: CASSQFVWTGESHTEAFF; CDR3nt: TGTGCCAGTAGTCAATTCGTGTGGACAGGGGAAAGTCACACTGAAGCTTTCTTT
v_gene: TRBV27; d_gene: -; abundance: -; j_gene: TRBJ1-5; CDR3aa: CASKMDSYSNQPQHF; CDR3nt: TGTGCCAGCAAAATGGACTCTTATAGCAATCAGCCCCAGCATTTT
v_gene: TRBV6-5; d_gene: TRBD2; abundance: -; j_gene: TRBJ2-7; CDR3aa: CASSSPRLARNEQYF; CDR3nt: TGTGCCAGCAGTTCCCCGAGACTAGCGAGAAACGAGCAGTACTTC
v_gene: TRBV25-1; d_gene: -; abundance: -; j_gene: TRBJ1-1; CDR3aa: CASSESQGRAEAFF; CDR3nt: TGTGCCAGCAGTGAATCTCAGGGGAGGGCTGAAGCTTTCTTT
v_gene: TRBV30; d_gene: -; abundance: -; j_gene: TRBJ1-6; CDR3aa: CAWRPGSASPLHF; CDR3nt: TGTGCCTGGAGACCAGGGTCTGCCTCACCCCTCCACTTT
v_gene: TRBV5-1; d_gene: TRBD1; abundance: many; j_gene: TRBJ1-1; CDR3aa: CASSLIRQGGSTEAFF; CDR3nt: TGCGCCAGCAGCTTAATCCGACAGGGGGGGAGCACTGAAGCTTTCTTT
v_gene: TRBV6-4; d_gene: -; abundance: once; j_gene: TRBJ2-6; CDR3aa: CASSDREAGANVLTF; CDR3nt: TGTGCCAGCAGTGACCGAGAGGCTGGGGCCAACGTCCTGACTTTC
v_gene: TRBV2; d_gene: TRBD2; abundance: few; j_gene: TRBJ2-1; CDR3aa: CASSAPGLAGGSYNEQFF; CDR3nt: TGTGCCAGCAGTGCCCCGGGACTAGCGGGAGGGTCCTACAATGAGCAGTTCTTC
v_gene: TRBV7-9; d_gene: -; abundance: -; j_gene: TRBJ1-5; CDR3aa: CASSKEGGDQPQHF; CDR3nt: TGTGCCAGCAGCAAAGAGGGAGGGGATCAGCCCCAGCATTTT
v_gene: TRBV6-1; d_gene: -; abundance: -; j_gene: TRBJ1-1; CDR3aa: CASSPGTSNTEAFF; CDR3nt: TGTGCCAGCAGCCCCGGGACATCGAACACTGAAGCTTTCTTT
v_gene: TRBV13; d_gene: -; abundance: -; j_gene: TRBJ2-1; CDR3aa: CASSLVENEQFF; CDR3nt: TGTGCCAGCAGCTTAGTCGAGAATGAGCAGTTCTTC
v_gene: TRBV11-1; d_gene: TRBD1; abundance: -; j_gene: TRBJ2-7; CDR3aa: CASGGTGGSEQYF; CDR3nt: TGTGCCAGCGGAGGGACAGGGGGCTCCGAGCAGTACTTC
v_gene: TRBV18; d_gene: -; abundance: -; j_gene: TRBJ1-1; CDR3aa: CASSPRGLGTEAFF; CDR3nt: TGTGCCAGCTCACCACGGGGCCTGGGGACTGAAGCTTTCTTT
v_gene: TRBV28; d_gene: -; abundance: -; j_gene: TRBJ1-1; CDR3aa: CASSLERWDTEAFF; CDR3nt: TGTGCCAGCAGTTTGGAGCGGTGGGACACTGAAGCTTTCTTT
v_gene: TRBV11-3; d_gene: TRBD2; abundance: -; j_gene: TRBJ2-1; CDR3aa: CASSLGLAGGYNEQFF; CDR3nt: TGTGCCAGCAGCTTGGGACTAGCGGGGGGCTACAATGAGCAGTTCTTC
v_gene: TRBV9; d_gene: -; abundance: -; j_gene: TRBJ1-2; CDR3aa: CASSVEASGRGYTF; CDR3nt: TGTGCCAGCAGCGTAGAGGCGTCAGGAAGAGGCTACACCTTC
v_gene: TRBV4-1; d_gene: TRBD1; abundance: -; j_gene: TRBJ2-3; CDR3aa: CASSQEGQGAGDTQYF; CDR3nt: TGCGCCAGCAGCCAAGAGGGGCAGGGGGCAGGCGATACGCAGTATTTT
v_gene: TRBV19; d_gene: TRBD1; abundance: -; j_gene: TRBJ1-2; CDR3aa: CASSTRDRENYGYTF; CDR3nt: TGTGCCAGTAGTACCCGGGACAGGGAAAACTATGGCTACACCTTC
v_gene: TRBV9; d_gene: TRBD2; abundance: -; j_gene: TRBJ2-1; CDR3aa: CASSAWTGTSAYNEQFF; CDR3nt: TGTGCCAGCAGCGCTTGGACCGGGACTAGCGCCTACAATGAGCAGTTCTTC
v_gene: TRBV13; d_gene: -; abundance: -; j_gene: TRBJ2-2; CDR3aa: CASSFRQARGTGELFF; CDR3nt: TGTGCCAGCAGCTTCCGACAGGCCAGAGGCACCGGGGAGCTGTTTTTT
v_gene: TRBV9; d_gene: -; abundance: few; j_gene: TRBJ2-3; CDR3aa: CASSVAGTGSPSTDTQYF; CDR3nt: TGTGCCAGCAGCGTAGCCGGAACAGGGTCTCCTAGCACAGATACGCAGTATTTT
v_gene: TRBV5-1; d_gene: TRBD1; abundance: few; j_gene: TRBJ2-3; CDR3aa: CASSLDGTDTDTQYF; CDR3nt: TGCGCCAGCAGCTTGGATGGGACAGACACAGATACGCAGTATTTT
v_gene: TRBV5-1; d_gene: -; abundance: -; j_gene: TRBJ1-1; CDR3aa: CASSLARRNTEAFF; CDR3nt: TGCGCCAGCAGCTTGGCCAGGAGGAACACTGAAGCTTTCTTT
v_gene: TRBV4-1; d_gene: -; abundance: -; j_gene: TRBJ2-6; CDR3aa: CASSQSSQGSGANVLTF; CDR3nt: TGCGCCAGCAGCCAATCTTCGCAGGGCTCTGGGGCCAACGTCCTGACTTTC
v_gene: TRBV18; d_gene: -; abundance: -; j_gene: TRBJ1-5; CDR3aa: CASSPVGNQPQHF; CDR3nt: TGTGCCAGCTCTCCAGTGGGCAATCAGCCCCAGCATTTT
v_gene: TRBV27; d_gene: -; abundance: -; j_gene: TRBJ1-5; CDR3aa: CASSLGSLSNQPQHF; CDR3nt: TGTGCCAGCAGTTTAGGGAGTTTAAGCAATCAGCCCCAGCATTTT
v_gene: TRBV19; d_gene: TRBD1; abundance: -; j_gene: TRBJ1-5; CDR3aa: CASSTGGRNQPQHF; CDR3nt: TGTGCCAGTAGTACAGGGGGCAGAAATCAGCCCCAGCATTTT
v_gene: TRBV6-1; d_gene: TRBD1; abundance: -; j_gene: TRBJ2-5; CDR3aa: CASSITGGRETQYF; CDR3nt: TGTGCCAGCAGTATTACAGGGGGCAGAGAGACCCAGTACTTC
v_gene: TRBV25-1; d_gene: -; abundance: -; j_gene: TRBJ2-3; CDR3aa: CASSPPLGTDTQYF; CDR3nt: TGTGCCAGCAGTCCTCCACTGGGCACAGATACGCAGTATTTT
v_gene: TRBV4-3; d_gene: -; abundance: -; j_gene: TRBJ1-6; CDR3aa: CASSQGEGESPLHF; CDR3nt: TGCGCCAGCAGCCAAGGCGAGGGGGAGTCACCCCTCCACTTT
v_gene: TRBV21-1; d_gene: -; abundance: -; j_gene: TRBJ2-6; CDR3aa: CASSNRDREITGANVLTF; CDR3nt: TGTGCCAGCAGCAACCGGGACAGGGAGATTACTGGGGCCAACGTCCTGACTTTC
v_gene: TRBV7-8; d_gene: TRBD2; abundance: -; j_gene: TRBJ2-1; CDR3aa: CASSLWTRAELNEQFF; CDR3nt: TGTGCCAGCAGCTTGTGGACTAGGGCTGAGCTCAATGAGCAGTTCTTC